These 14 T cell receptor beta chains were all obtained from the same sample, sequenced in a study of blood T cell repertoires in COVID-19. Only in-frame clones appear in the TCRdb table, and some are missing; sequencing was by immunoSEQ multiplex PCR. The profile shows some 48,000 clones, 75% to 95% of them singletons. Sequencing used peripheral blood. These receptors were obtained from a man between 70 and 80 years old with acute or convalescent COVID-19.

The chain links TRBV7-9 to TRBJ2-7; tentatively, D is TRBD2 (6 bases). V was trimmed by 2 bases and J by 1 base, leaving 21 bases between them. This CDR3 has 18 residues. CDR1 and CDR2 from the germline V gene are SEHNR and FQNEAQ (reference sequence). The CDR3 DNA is TGTGCCAGCAGCTTAATCTCAAACTTCCCGGGACTTTCCTACGAGCAGTACTTC. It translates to CASSLISNFPGLSYEQYF.

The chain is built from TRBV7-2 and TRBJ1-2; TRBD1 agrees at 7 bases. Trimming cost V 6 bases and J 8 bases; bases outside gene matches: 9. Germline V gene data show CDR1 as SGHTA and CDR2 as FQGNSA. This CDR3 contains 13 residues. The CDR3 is CASSDMTGQGYTF. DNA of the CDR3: TGTGCCAGCAGTGATATGACAGGGCAAGGCTACACCTTC.

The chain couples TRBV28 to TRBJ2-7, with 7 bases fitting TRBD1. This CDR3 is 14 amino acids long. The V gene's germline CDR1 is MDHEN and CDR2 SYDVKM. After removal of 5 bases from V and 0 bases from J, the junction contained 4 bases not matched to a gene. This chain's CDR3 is CASSQTGSSYEQYF. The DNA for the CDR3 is TGTGCCAGCAGTCAGACAGGGAGCTCCTACGAGCAGTACTTC.

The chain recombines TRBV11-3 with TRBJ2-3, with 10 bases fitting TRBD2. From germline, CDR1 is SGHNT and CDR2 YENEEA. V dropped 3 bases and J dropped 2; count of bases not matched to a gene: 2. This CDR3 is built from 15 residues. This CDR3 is CASSFSGGNTDTQYF. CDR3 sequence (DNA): TGTGCCAGCAGCTTTAGCGGGGGGAACACAGATACGCAGTATTTT.

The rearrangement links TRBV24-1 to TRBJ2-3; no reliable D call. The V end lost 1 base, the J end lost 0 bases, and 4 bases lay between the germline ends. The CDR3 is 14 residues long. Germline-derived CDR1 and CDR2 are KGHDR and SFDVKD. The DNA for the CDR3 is TGTGCCACCAGTGATTTCAGTAGCACAGATACGCAGTATTTT. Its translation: CATSDFSSTDTQYF.

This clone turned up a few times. The CDR3 protein is CASSPLGWDSSISGNTIYF. CDR3 coding DNA: TGTGCCAGCAGTCCACTAGGGTGGGACAGCTCAATCTCTGGAAACACCATATATTTT. The J gene is TRBJ1-3, the V gene TRBV27; 7 nucleotides agree with TRBD1. The V gene's germline CDR1 is MNHEY and CDR2 SMNVEV (reference sequence). The length of the CDR3 is 19 residues. V lost 5 bases and J lost 0; bases outside the gene matches: 16.

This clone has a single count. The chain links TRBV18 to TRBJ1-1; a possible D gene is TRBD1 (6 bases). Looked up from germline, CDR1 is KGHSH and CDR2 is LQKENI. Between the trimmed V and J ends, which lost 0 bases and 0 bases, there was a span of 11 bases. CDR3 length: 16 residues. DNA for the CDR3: TGTGCCAGCTCACCACCGACAGGACGGATGAACACTGAAGCTTTCTTT. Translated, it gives CASSPPTGRMNTEAFF.

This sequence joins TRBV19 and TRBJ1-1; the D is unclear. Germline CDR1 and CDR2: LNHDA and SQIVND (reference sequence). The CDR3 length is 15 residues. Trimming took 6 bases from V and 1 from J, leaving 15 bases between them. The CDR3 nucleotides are TGTGCCAGTAGCCCCTCGGGTGCGAGGAACACTGAAGCTTTCTTT. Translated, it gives CASSPSGARNTEAFF.

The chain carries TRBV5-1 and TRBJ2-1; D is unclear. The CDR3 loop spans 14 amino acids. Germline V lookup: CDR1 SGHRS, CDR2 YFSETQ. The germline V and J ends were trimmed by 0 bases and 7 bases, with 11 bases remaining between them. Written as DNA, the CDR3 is TGCGCCAGCAGCTTGGTCTCCCCCGGGAATGAGCAGTTCTTC. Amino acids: CASSLVSPGNEQFF.

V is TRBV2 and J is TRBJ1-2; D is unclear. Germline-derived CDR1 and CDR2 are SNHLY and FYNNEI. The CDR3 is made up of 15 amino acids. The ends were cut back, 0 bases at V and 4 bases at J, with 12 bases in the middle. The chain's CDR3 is CASSEARQHLYGYTF. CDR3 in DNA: TGTGCCAGCAGTGAAGCGCGGCAGCATCTCTATGGCTACACCTTC.

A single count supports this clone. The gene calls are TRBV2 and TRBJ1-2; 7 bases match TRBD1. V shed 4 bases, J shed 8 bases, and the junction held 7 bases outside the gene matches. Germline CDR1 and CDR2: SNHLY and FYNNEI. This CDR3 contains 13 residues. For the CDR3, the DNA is TGTGCCAGCAGTGTGGGGCAGGGGGGAGGCTACACCTTC. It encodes CASSVGQGGGYTF.

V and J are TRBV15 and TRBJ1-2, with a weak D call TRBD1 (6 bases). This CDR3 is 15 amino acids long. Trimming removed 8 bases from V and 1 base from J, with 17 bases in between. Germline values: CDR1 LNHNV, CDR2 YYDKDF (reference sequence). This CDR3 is CATSARDTNNYGYTF. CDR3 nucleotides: TGTGCCACCTCGGCTCGGGACACGAATAACTATGGCTACACCTTC.

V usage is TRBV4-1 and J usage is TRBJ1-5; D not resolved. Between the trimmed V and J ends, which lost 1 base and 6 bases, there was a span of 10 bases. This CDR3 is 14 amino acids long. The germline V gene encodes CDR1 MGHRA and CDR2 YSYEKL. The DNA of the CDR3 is TGCGCCAGCAGCCAAGGTTGGTGGAGTCAGCCCCAGCATTTT. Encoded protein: CASSQGWWSQPQHF.

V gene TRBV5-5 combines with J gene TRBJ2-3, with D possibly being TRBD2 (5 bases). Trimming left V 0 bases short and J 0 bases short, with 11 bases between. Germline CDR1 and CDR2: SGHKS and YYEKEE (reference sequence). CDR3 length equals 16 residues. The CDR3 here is CASSLGFLASTDTQYF. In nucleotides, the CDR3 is TGTGCCAGCAGCTTGGGGTTTCTAGCAAGCACAGATACGCAGTATTTT.